Listed below are T cell receptor beta chains from one sample, sequenced in a study of CD8 T cells in ankylosing spondylitis. TCRdb used MiXCR to reprocess the 5' RACE reads, holding one entry per CDR3 protein. The table has under 35,000 distinct CDR3 sequences, roughly 7.9% seen once. The specimen was blood, either unsorted or a sorted T cell fraction (not recorded which). These receptors came from a male donor with ankylosing spondylitis or in good health (not recorded which). Each CDR3 is given with its conserved first and last residue. A D gene is named only where the DNA matches it firmly. Not all rows give a size; the values are once, few, many and, for expanded clones, a class.

v_call	d_call	j_call	clone_size	cdr3_nt	cdr3_aa
TRBV27	NA	TRBJ2-5	medium-sized	TGTGCCAGCAGCTACGTGACAGAGGAGACCCAGTACTTC	CASSYVTEETQYF
TRBV20-1	NA	TRBJ1-2	few	TGCAGTGCTAGAGTACAGACAGCAACTAACTATGGCTACACCTTC	CSARVQTATNYGYTF
TRBV5-1	TRBD2	TRBJ2-3	many	TGCGCCAGCAGCGGCGGGACTATTGACACAGATACGCAGTATTTT	CASSGGTIDTDTQYF
TRBV24-1	NA	TRBJ2-6	many	TGTGCCACCAGTGGGACGTTCAGCTCTGGGGCCAACGTCCTGACTTTC	CATSGTFSSGANVLTF
TRBV20-1	TRBD2	TRBJ2-1	NA	TGCTGCGCTAGCTCCGCGACTAGCGGGATTGCCCTTTCCTACAATGAGCAGTTCTTC	CCASSATSGIALSYNEQFF
TRBV28	NA	TRBJ1-1	many	TGTGCCAGCACCTTTTTCGGGGAAGCTTTCTTT	CASTFFGEAFF
TRBV5-1	TRBD1	TRBJ1-5	many	TGCGCCAGCAGCTCGGACGGGACAGAGAATCAGCCCCAGCATTTT	CASSSDGTENQPQHF
TRBV7-4	NA	TRBJ2-7	many	TGTGCCAGCAGCTTTATTCGGGGGTCTGAAGGACAAGGCCTCTACGAGCAGTACTTC	CASSFIRGSEGQGLYEQYF
TRBV5-1	TRBD2	TRBJ2-3	many	TGCGCCAGCAGACTAGCGGGAGGCACAGATACGCAGTATTTT	CASRLAGGTDTQYF
TRBV5-1	NA	TRBJ2-2	many	TGCGCCAGCAGCTTGGGGAACACCGGGGAGCTGTTTTTT	CASSLGNTGELFF
TRBV5-1	TRBD2	TRBJ2-1	many	TGCGCCAGCAGCTTGAGGCTAGCGGGGACGAATAATGAGCAGTTCTTC	CASSLRLAGTNNEQFF
TRBV27	NA	TRBJ2-5	few	TGTGCCAGCAGTGCCCCGGGAGACCCAGTACAAGAGACCCAGTACTTC	CASSAPGDPVQETQYF
TRBV5-1	NA	TRBJ2-7	many	TGCGCCAGCAGCTTTTCCCCGGCGGACGGAAGCTACGAGCAGTACTTC	CASSFSPADGSYEQYF
TRBV12-3/TRBV12-4	TRBD2	TRBJ2-1	few	TGTGCCAGCTGTCCGGCTAGCGGGAGATCCTCGAGCTCCTACAATGAGCAGTTCTTC	CASCPASGRSSSSYNEQFF
TRBV5-1	NA	TRBJ1-1	many	TGCGCCAGCAGCTTGGGTGCGGGGAACACTGAAGCTTTCTTT	CASSLGAGNTEAFF
TRBV2	TRBD2	TRBJ2-7	many	TGTGCCAGCCTAGCGGGAGCCGCCTACGAGCAGTACTTC	CASLAGAAYEQYF
TRBV15	TRBD2	TRBJ2-5	NA	TGTGCCACCAGCAGAGGACGGCGGGAGTCCGGCGAGACCCAGTACTTC	CATSRGRRESGETQYF
TRBV9	NA	TRBJ1-5	NA	TGTGCCAGCAGCAAAGGGGGGGGAGGGTGGAATCAGCCCCAGCATTTT	CASSKGGGGWNQPQHF
TRBV7-9	TRBD2	TRBJ2-1	NA	TGTGCCAGCAGTCGGGGACTAGCGGGAGTAGCCTACAATGAGCAGTTCTTC	CASSRGLAGVAYNEQFF
TRBV18	TRBD1	TRBJ2-7	many	TGTGCCAGCTCCGCGACAGGGTCTAACTACGAGCAGTACTTC	CASSATGSNYEQYF
TRBV5-1	TRBD2	TRBJ2-1	many	TGCGCCAGCAGCTCAGCGGGACTCGCCTACAATGAGCAGTTCTTC	CASSSAGLAYNEQFF
TRBV7-2	NA	TRBJ1-3	NA	TGTGCCAGCAGCTTAGGAGGAGGGGGAAACACCATATATTTT	CASSLGGGGNTIYF
TRBV18	NA	TRBJ2-5	many	TGTGCCAGCTCAGGTTCGACGGGGCAAGAGACCCAGTACTTC	CASSGSTGQETQYF
TRBV6-5	NA	TRBJ1-1	many	TGTGCCAGCAGTTACTCGGGGGGGAACACTGAAGCTTTCTTT	CASSYSGGNTEAFF
TRBV6-1	NA	TRBJ1-5	many	TGTGCCAGCAGTGGGCCGAATAGCAATCAGCCCCAGCATTTT	CASSGPNSNQPQHF
TRBV12-3/TRBV12-4	NA	TRBJ2-1	NA	TGTGCCAGCAGTTTAAAGACAGAGAATGAGCAGTTCTTC	CASSLKTENEQFF
TRBV14	TRBD2	TRBJ2-1	many	TGTGCCAGCAGCCAAGGACTAGCGGGAGGGCTTAATGAGCAGTTCTTC	CASSQGLAGGLNEQFF
TRBV7-9	NA	TRBJ2-3	few	TGTGCCAGCAGCCTCCTCAGCACAGATACGCAGTATTTT	CASSLLSTDTQYF
TRBV6-1	TRBD1	TRBJ2-7	many	TGTGCCAGCAGTCGGGACAGGTCCTACGAGCAGTACTTC	CASSRDRSYEQYF
TRBV12-3/TRBV12-4	NA	TRBJ2-1	many	TGTGCCAGCAGGAGGACGGCCTCCTACAATGAGCAGTTCTTC	CASRRTASYNEQFF
TRBV9	NA	TRBJ2-1	many	TGTGCCAGCAGCGTAGCACTCCACAATGAGCAGTTCTTC	CASSVALHNEQFF
TRBV12-5	NA	TRBJ2-3	many	TGTGCTAGTGGTGACGGTCGGGGCAGCACAGATACGCAGTATTTT	CASGDGRGSTDTQYF
TRBV20-1	TRBD2	TRBJ2-7	many	TGCAGTGCTAGGGGGAGGGCCGAATTGAGGTACGAGCAGTACTTC	CSARGRAELRYEQYF
TRBV6-1	TRBD1	TRBJ1-3	NA	TGTGCCAGCAAACAGGGGGCTGAAGCTGGAAACACCATATATTTT	CASKQGAEAGNTIYF
TRBV15	TRBD1	TRBJ2-6	many	TGTGCCACCAGCACTTTCAGGGGGCCTGGGGCCAACGTCCTGACTTTC	CATSTFRGPGANVLTF
TRBV14	NA	TRBJ2-3	many	TGTGCCAGCAGCCACCACAGGGGAGGGGGCACAGATACGCAGTATTTT	CASSHHRGGGTDTQYF
TRBV10-3	TRBD2	TRBJ2-7	many	TGTGCCATCAGTGGGAAAGCGGGAGAAAACTACGAGCAGTACTTC	CAISGKAGENYEQYF
TRBV7-3	NA	TRBJ2-1	many	TGTGCCAGCAGCCCAGGCGGTAATGAGCAGTTCTTC	CASSPGGNEQFF
TRBV7-8	NA	TRBJ2-2	many	TGTGCCAGCAGCTTGACCGGGAGGAACACCGGGGAGCTGTTTTTT	CASSLTGRNTGELFF
TRBV5-1	NA	TRBJ2-5	many	TGCGCCAGCAGCTTGACAGGGAACCAAGAGACCCAGTACTTC	CASSLTGNQETQYF
TRBV5-1	TRBD2	TRBJ2-1	many	TGCGCCAGCAGCTTGAGGACTAGCGGGAATAATGAGCAGTTCTTC	CASSLRTSGNNEQFF
TRBV5-1	NA	TRBJ1-1	NA	TGCGCCAGCAAACCGGACGGACTGAACACTGAAGCTTTCTTT	CASKPDGLNTEAFF
TRBV29-1	TRBD2	TRBJ2-1	many	TGCAGCGTTGAAGTGGTAGCGGGGTACAATGAGCAGTTCTTC	CSVEVVAGYNEQFF
TRBV5-1	NA	TRBJ2-5	many	TGCGCCAGCAGCTTGGATACCCCGTACCAAGAGACCCAGTACTTC	CASSLDTPYQETQYF
TRBV12-3/TRBV12-4	TRBD2	TRBJ2-2	many	TGTGCCAGCAGAATCTGGACTAGCGGAAACACCGGGGAGCTGTTTTTT	CASRIWTSGNTGELFF
TRBV6-5	NA	TRBJ1-5	many	TGTGCCAGCAGTTACGGACCAAATCAGCCCCAGCATTTT	CASSYGPNQPQHF
TRBV5-1	NA	TRBJ2-7	many	TGCGCCAGCAGCTCCTCGGGACCCGAGGGGAAGCAGTACTTC	CASSSSGPEGKQYF
TRBV5-5	TRBD2	TRBJ2-4	many	TGTGCCAGCAGCTTGGCCGCGGGGGTGGCAAACATTCAGTACTTC	CASSLAAGVANIQYF
TRBV12-3/TRBV12-4	NA	TRBJ2-2	many	TGTGCCAGCAGTTTTACGGCGACTAGGGACACCGGGGAGCTGTTTTTT	CASSFTATRDTGELFF
TRBV5-1	TRBD2	TRBJ2-1	many	TGCGCCAGCATGTCGTACGGGACTAGCGGGTTCAATGAGCAGTTCTTC	CASMSYGTSGFNEQFF
TRBV7-6	TRBD2	TRBJ2-1	few	TGTGCCAGCAGCGTCCGATCAGCGGGTGGGGGGGATGAGCAGTTCTTC	CASSVRSAGGGDEQFF
TRBV29-1	NA	TRBJ1-4	few	TGCAGTATGAAGGGGGGTAGTGAAAAACTGTTTTTT	CSMKGGSEKLFF
TRBV29-1	NA	TRBJ2-5	many	TGCAGCGCAGCCTTTTCCGGCCAAGAGACCCAGTACTTC	CSAAFSGQETQYF